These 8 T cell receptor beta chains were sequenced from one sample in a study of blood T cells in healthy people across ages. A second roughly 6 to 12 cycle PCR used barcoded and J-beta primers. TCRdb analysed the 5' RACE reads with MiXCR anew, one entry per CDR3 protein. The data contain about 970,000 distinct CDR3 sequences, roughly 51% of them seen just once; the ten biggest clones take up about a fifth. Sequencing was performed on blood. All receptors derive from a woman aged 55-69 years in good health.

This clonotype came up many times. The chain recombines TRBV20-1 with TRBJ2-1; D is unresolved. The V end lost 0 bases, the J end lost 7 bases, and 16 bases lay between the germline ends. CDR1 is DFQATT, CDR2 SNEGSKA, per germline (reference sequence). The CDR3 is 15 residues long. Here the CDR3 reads CSARDLYRDPNEQFF. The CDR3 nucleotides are TGCAGTGCTAGAGATCTCTACCGAGACCCAAATGAGCAGTTCTTC.

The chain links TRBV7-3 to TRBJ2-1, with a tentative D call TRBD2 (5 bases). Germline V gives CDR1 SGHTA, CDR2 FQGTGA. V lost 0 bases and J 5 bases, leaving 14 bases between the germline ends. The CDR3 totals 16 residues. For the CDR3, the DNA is TGTGCCAGCAGCTTAACAAGCGGCCTAACCGACAATGAGCAGTTCTTC. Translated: CASSLTSGLTDNEQFF.

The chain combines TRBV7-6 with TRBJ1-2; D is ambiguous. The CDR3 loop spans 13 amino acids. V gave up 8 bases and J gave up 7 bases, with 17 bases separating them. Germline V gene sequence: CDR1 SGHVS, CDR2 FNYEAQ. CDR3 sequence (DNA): TGTGCCAGCGAGGATGCGGCAGGAAGTGGCTACACCTTC. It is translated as CASEDAAGSGYTF.

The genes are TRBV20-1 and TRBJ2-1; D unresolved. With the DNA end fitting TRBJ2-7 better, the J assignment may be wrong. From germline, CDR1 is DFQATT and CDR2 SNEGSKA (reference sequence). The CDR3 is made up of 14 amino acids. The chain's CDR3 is CSAPRLSSYNEQYF. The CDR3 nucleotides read TGCAGTGCCCCGAGACTCAGCTCCTACAATGAGCAGTACTTC.

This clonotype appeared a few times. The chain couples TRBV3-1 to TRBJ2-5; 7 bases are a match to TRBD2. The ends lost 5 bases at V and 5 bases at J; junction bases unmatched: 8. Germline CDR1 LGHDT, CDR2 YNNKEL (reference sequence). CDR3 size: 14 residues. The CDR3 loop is CASSDSLARETQYF. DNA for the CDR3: TGTGCCAGCAGCGATTCACTAGCGCGGGAGACCCAGTACTTC.

DNA for the CDR3: TGTGCCAGCAGCTTAGTGGGAGGGGGCGAGCAGTACTTC. Protein sequence: CASSLVGGGEQYF. The rearrangement links TRBV7-9 to TRBJ2-5, with D perhaps matching TRBD2 (7 bases). The last part of the DNA fits TRBJ2-7 better; the J call may be wrong. The germline CDR1 and CDR2 sequences are SEHNR and FQNEAQ (reference sequence). The CDR3 sequence is 13 residues long.

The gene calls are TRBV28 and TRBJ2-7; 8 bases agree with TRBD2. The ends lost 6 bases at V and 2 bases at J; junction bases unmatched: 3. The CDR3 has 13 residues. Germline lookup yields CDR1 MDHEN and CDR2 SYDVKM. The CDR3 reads CASRHSGTYEQYF. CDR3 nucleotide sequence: TGTGCCAGCAGACATAGCGGGACCTACGAGCAGTACTTC.

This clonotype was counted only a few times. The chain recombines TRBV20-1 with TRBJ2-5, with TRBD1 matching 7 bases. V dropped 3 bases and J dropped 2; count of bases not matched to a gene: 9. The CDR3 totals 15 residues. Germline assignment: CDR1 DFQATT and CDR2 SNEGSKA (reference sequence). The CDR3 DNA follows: TGCAGTGCTAGGGCGGGCGCAGGGGGACAAGAGACCCAGTACTTC. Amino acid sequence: CSARAGAGGQETQYF.